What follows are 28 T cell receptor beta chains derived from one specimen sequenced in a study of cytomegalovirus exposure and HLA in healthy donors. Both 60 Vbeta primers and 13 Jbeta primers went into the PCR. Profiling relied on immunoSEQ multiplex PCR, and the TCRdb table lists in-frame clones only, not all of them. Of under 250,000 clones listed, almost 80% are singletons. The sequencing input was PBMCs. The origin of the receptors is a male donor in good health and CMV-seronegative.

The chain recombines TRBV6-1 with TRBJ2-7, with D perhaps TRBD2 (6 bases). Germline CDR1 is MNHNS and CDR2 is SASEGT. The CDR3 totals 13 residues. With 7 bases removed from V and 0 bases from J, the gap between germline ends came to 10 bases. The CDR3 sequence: CASIRENSYEQYF. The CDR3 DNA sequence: TGTGCCAGCATCCGGGAGAACTCCTACGAGCAGTACTTC.

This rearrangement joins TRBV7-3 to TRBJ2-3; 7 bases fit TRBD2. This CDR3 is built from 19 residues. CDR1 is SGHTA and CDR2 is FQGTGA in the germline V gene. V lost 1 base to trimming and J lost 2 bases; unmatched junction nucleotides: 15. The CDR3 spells CASSLRGGRHQRDTDTQYF. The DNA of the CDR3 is TGTGCCAGCAGCTTAAGGGGGGGGAGGCACCAGCGGGACACAGATACGCAGTATTTT.

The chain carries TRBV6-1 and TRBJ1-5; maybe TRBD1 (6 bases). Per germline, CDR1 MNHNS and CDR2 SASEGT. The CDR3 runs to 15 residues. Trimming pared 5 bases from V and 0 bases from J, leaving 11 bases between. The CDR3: CASSRTENSNQPQHF. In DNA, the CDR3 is TGTGCCAGCAGTAGGACAGAAAATAGCAATCAGCCCCAGCATTTT.

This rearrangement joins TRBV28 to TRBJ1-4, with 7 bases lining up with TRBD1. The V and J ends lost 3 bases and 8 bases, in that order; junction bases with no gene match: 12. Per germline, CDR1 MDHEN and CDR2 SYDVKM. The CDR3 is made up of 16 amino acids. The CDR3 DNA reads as TGTGCCAGCAGTTTCGGTCAGGGGGACCTAGGGGAAAAACTGTTTTTT. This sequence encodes CASSFGQGDLGEKLFF.

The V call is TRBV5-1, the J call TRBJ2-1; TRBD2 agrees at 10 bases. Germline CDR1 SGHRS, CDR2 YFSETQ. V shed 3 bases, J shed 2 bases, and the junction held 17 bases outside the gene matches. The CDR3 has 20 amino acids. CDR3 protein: CASSSSPGLARVEPYNEQFF. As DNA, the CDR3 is TGCGCCAGCAGCTCAAGCCCGGGACTAGCGAGAGTCGAACCCTACAATGAGCAGTTCTTC. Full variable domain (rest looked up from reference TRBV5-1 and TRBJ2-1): KAGVTQTPRYLIKTRGQQVTLSCSPISGHRSVSWYQQTPGQGLQFLFEYFSETQRNKGNFPGRFSGRQFSNSRSEMNVSTLELGDSALYLCASSSSPGLARVEPYNEQFFGPGTRLTVL.

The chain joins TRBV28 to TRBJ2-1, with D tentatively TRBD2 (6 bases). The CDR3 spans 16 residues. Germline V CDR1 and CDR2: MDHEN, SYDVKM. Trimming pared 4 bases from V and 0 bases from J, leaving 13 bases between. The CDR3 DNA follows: TGTGCCAGCAGTTACCCGGGAGCTAGCTCCTACAATGAGCAGTTCTTC. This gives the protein CASSYPGASSYNEQFF.

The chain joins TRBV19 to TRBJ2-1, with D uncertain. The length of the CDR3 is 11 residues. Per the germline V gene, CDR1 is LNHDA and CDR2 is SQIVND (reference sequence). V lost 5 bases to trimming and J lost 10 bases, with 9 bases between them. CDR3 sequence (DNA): TGTGCCAGTAGTTATAACGGGGAGCAGTTCTTC. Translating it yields CASSYNGEQFF.

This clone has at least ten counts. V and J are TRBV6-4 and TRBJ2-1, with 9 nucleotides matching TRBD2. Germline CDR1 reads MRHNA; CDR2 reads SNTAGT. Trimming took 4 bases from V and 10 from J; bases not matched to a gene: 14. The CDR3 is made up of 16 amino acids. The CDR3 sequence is CASSVVAGEAGGEQFF. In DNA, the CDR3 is TGTGCCAGCAGTGTAGTAGCGGGAGAGGCGGGCGGCGAGCAGTTCTTC.

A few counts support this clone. CDR3 sequence: CASSQAGTGSYEQYF. The CDR3, as DNA: TGTGCCAGCAGCCAAGCCGGGACAGGGTCCTACGAGCAGTACTTC. The chain is built from TRBV7-3 and TRBJ2-7; 9 bases align to TRBD1. Looked up from germline, CDR1 is SGHTA and CDR2 is FQGTGA. Trimming cost V 5 bases and J 1 base; bases outside gene matches: 6. The CDR3 is 15 residues long.

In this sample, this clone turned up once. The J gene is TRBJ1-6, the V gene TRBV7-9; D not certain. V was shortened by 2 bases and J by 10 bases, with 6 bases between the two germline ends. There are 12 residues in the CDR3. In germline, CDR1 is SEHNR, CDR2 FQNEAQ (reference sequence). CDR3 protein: CASSLRGSPLHF. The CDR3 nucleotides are TGTGCCAGCAGCTTAAGAGGATCACCCCTCCACTTT.

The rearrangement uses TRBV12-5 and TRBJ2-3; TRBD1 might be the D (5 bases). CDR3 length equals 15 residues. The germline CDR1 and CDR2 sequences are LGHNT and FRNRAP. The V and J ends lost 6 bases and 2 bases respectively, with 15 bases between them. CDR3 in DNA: TGTGCTAGTGGGATAGATCAGGGCTACACAGATACGCAGTATTTT. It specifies CASGIDQGYTDTQYF.

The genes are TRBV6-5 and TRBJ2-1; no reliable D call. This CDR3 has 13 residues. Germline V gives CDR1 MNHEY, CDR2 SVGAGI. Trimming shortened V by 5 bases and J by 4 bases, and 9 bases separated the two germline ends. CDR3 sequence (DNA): TGTGCCAGCAGTAGCGTTGGGTACAATGAGCAGTTCTTC. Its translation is CASSSVGYNEQFF.

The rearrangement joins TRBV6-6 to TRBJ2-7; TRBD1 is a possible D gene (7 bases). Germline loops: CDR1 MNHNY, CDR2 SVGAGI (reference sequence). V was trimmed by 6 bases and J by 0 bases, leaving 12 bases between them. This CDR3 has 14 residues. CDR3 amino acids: CASRQGRSSYEQYF. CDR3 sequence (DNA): TGTGCCAGCAGACAGGGGAGGAGCTCCTACGAGCAGTACTTC.

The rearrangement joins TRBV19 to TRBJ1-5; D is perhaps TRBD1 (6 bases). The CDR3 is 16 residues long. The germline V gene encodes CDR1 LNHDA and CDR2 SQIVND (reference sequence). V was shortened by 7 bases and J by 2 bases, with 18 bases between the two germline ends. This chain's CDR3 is CASKTGGETRNQPQHF. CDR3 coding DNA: TGTGCCAGTAAAACGGGGGGCGAGACTCGCAATCAGCCCCAGCATTTT.

CDR3 protein: CASSFTGTEAFF. DNA for the CDR3: TGCGCCAGCAGCTTTACAGGTACAGAAGCTTTCTTT. This chain uses TRBV5-1 with TRBJ1-1; possible D gene TRBD1, 5 bases. The germline V gene has CDR1 SGHRS and CDR2 YFSETQ. The CDR3 has 12 amino acids. The ends were cut back, 2 bases at V and 8 bases at J, with 10 bases in the middle.

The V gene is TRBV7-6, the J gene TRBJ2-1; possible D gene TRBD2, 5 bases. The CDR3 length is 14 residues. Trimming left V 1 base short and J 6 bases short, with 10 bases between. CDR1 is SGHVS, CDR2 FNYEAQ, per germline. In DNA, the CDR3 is TGTGCCAGCAGCTTAGAGCCGGGAAGCAATGAGCAGTTCTTC. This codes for CASSLEPGSNEQFF.

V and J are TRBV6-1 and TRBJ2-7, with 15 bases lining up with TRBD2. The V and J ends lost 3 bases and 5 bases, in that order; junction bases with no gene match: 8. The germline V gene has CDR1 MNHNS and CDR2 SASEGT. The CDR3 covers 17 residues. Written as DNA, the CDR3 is TGTGCCAGCAGTGAGGTGGGACTAGCGGGAGGAGTCCACGAGCAGTACTTC. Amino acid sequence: CASSEVGLAGGVHEQYF.

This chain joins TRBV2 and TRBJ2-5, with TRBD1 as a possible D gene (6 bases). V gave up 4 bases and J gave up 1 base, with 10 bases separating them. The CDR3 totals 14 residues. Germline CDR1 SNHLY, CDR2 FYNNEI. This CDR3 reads CASSARTAQETQYF. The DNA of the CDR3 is TGTGCCAGCAGTGCGAGGACAGCCCAAGAGACCCAGTACTTC.

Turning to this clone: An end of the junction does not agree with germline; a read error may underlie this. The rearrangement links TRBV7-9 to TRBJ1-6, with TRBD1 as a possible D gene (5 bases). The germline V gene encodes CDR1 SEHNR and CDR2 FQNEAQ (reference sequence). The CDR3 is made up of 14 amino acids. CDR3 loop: CSSSSWGGGSPLHF. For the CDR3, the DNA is TGTTCCAGCAGTTCGTGGGGGGGAGGTTCACCCCTCCACTTT. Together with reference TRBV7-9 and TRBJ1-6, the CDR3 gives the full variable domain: DTGVSQNPRHKITKRGQNVTFRCDPISEHNRLYWYRQTLGQGPEFLTYFQNEAQLEKSRLLSDRFSAERPKGSFSTLEIQRTEQGDSAMYLCSSSSWGGGSPLHFGNGTRLTVT.

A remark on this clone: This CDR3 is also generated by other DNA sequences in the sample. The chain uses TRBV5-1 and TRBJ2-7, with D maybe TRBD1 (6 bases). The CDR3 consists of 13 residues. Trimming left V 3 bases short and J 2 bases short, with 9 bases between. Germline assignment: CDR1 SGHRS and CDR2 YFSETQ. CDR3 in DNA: TGCGCCAGCAGCTCCGAGGGGGCCTACGAGCAGTACTTC. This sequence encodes CASSSEGAYEQYF.

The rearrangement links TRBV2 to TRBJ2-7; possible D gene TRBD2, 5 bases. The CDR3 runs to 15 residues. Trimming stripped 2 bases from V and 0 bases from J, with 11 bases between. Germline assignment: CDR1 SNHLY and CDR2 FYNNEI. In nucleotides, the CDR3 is TGTGCCAGCAGTGAACCTGGACTGGACTCCTACGAGCAGTACTTC. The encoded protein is CASSEPGLDSYEQYF.

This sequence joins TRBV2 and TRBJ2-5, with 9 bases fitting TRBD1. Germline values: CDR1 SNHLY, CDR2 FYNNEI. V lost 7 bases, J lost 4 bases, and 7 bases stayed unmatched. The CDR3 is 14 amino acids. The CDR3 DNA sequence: TGTGCCAGCATAAACAGGGGGCGCGGAGAGACCCAGTACTTC. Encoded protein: CASINRGRGETQYF.

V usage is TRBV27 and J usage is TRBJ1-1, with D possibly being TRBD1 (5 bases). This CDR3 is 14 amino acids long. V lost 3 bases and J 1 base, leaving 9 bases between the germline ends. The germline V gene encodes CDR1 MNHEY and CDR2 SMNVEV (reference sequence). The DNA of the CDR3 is TGTGCCAGCAGTTTTCGGGGGGGGAACACTGAAGCTTTCTTT. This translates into CASSFRGGNTEAFF.

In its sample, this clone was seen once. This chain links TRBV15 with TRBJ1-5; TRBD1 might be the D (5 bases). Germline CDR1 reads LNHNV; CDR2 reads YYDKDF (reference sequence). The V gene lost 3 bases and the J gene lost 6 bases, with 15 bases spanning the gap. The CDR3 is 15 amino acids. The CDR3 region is CATSRLGGAGQPQHF. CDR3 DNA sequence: TGTGCCACCAGCAGGCTCGGGGGTGCGGGTCAGCCCCAGCATTTT.

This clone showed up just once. CDR3 bases: TGTGCCAGCAGTTTTCGGGACAGGGGGTCGGGGACCCAGTACTTC. This gives the protein CASSFRDRGSGTQYF. This rearrangement joins TRBV27 to TRBJ2-5, with TRBD1 matching over 11 bases. After removal of 3 bases from V and 7 bases from J, the junction contained 7 bases not matched to a gene. This CDR3 is 15 amino acids long. Germline V lookup: CDR1 MNHEY, CDR2 SMNVEV (reference sequence).

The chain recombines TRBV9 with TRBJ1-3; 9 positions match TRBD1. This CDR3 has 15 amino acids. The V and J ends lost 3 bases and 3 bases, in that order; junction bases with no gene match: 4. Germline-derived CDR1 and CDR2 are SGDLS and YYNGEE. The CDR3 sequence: CASSATGGSGNTIYF. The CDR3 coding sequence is TGTGCCAGCAGCGCAACAGGGGGCAGTGGAAACACCATATATTTT.

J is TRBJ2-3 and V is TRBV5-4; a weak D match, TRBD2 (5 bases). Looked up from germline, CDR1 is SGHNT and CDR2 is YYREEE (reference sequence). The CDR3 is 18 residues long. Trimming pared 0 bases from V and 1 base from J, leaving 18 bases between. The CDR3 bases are TGTGCCAGCAGCTTGGTGAGGACGGGGTCCCGGGGCACAGATACGCAGTATTTT. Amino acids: CASSLVRTGSRGTDTQYF.

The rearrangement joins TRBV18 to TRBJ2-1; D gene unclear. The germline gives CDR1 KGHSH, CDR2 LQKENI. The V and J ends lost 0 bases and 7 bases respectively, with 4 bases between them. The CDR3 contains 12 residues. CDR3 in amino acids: CASSPPLNEQFF. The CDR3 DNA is TGTGCCAGCTCACCACCATTAAATGAGCAGTTCTTC. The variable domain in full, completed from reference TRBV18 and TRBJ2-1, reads NAGVMQNPRHLVRRRGQEARLRCSPMKGHSHVYWYRQLPEEGLKFMVYLQKENIIDESGMPKERFSAEFPKEGPSILRIQQVVRGDSAAYFCASSPPLNEQFFGPGTRLTVL.